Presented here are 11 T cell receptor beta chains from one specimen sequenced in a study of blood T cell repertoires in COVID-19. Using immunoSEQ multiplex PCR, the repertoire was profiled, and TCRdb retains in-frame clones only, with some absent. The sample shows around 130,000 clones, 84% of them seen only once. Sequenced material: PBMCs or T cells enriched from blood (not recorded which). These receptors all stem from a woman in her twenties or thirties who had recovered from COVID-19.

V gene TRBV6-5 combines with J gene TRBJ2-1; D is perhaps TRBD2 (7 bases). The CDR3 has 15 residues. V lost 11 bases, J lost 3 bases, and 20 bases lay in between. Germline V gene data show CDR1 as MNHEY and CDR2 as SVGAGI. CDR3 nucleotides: TGTGCCGGTGGGGGGGGCAGCCGCCGCTACAATGAGCAGTTCTTC. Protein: CAGGGGSRRYNEQFF.

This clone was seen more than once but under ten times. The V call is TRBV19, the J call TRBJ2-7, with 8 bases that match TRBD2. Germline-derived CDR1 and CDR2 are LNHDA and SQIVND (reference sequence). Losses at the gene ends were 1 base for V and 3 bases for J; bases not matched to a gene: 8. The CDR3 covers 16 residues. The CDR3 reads CASSIVAGGADYEQYF. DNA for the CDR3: TGTGCCAGTAGTATAGTCGCGGGGGGAGCGGACTACGAGCAGTACTTC.

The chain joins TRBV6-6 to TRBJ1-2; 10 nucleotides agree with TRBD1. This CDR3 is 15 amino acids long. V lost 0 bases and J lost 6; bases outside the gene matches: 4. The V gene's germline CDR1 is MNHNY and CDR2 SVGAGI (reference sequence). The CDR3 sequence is CASSYSGDRGDGYTF. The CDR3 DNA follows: TGTGCCAGCAGTTACTCGGGGGACAGGGGAGATGGCTACACCTTC.

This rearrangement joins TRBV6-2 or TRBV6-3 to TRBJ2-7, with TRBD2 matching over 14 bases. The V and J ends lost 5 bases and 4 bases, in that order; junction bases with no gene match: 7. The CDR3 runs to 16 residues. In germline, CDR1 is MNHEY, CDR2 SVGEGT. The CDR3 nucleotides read TGTGCCAGCAGTCAACGGACTAGCGGGAGGCAGTACGAGCAGTACTTC. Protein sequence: CASSQRTSGRQYEQYF.

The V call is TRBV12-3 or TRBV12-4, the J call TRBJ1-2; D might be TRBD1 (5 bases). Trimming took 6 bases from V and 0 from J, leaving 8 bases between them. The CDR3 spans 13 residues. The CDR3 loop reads CASSSGPNYGYTF. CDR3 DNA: TGTGCCAGCAGCTCAGGGCCTAACTATGGCTACACCTTC.

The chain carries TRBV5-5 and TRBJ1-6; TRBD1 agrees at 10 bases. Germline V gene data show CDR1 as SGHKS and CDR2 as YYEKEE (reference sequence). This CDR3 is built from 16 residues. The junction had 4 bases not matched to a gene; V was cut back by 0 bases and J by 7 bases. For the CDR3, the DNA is TGTGCCAGCAGCTTGGAGGGACAGGGGCCCAATTCACCCCTCCACTTT. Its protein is CASSLEGQGPNSPLHF.

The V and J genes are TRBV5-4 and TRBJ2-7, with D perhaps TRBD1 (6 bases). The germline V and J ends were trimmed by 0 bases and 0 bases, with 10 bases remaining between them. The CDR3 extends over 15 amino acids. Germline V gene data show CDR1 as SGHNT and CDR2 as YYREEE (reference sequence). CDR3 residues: CASSLGGLPSYEQYF. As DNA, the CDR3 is TGTGCCAGCAGCTTGGGGGGGCTTCCCTCCTACGAGCAGTACTTC.

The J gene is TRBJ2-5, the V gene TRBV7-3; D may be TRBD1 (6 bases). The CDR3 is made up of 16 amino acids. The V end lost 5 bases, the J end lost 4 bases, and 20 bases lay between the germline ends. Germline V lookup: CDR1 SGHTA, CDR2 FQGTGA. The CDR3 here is CASSPAGAGETETQYF. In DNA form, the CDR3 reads TGTGCCAGCAGCCCCGCCGGGGCAGGGGAAACAGAGACCCAGTACTTC.

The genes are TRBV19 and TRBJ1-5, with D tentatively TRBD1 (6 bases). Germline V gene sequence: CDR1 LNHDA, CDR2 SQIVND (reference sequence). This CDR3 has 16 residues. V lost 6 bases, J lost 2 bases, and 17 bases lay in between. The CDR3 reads CASRDSLIGGNQPQHF. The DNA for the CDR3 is TGTGCCAGTAGGGACAGTCTCATAGGGGGCAATCAGCCCCAGCATTTT.

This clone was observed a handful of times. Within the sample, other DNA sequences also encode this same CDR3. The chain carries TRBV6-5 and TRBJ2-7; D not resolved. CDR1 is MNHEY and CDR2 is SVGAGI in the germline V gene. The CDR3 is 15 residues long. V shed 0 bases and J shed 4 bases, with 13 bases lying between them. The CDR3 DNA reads TGTGCCAGCAGTTACTCCCCCGAGGTCGGGTACGAGCAGTACTTC. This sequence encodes CASSYSPEVGYEQYF.

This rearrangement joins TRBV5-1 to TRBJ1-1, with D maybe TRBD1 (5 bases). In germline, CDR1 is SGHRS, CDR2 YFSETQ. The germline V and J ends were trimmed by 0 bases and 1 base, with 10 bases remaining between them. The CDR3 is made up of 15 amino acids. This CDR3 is CASSLGLRENTEAFF. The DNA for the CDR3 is TGCGCCAGCAGCTTGGGCCTCAGGGAGAACACTGAAGCTTTCTTT.